Below are 24 T cell receptor beta chains sequenced from a single sample in a study of cytomegalovirus exposure and HLA in healthy donors. 60 Vbeta and 13 Jbeta primers were used in PCR. TCRdb's table, derived via immunoSEQ multiplex PCR, lists solely in-frame clones and lacks some. The data show about 160,000 clones, with 80% to 85% seen just once and 1.5% held by the top ten. The material sequenced was PBMCs. The receptors were sampled from a woman aged 18 to 35 in good health and CMV-seronegative.

The rearrangement links TRBV7-9 to TRBJ1-4; 9 positions agree with TRBD1. The CDR3 covers 15 residues. V was clipped by 3 bases and J by 8 bases; unmatched bases: 7. Germline CDR1 SEHNR, CDR2 FQNEAQ (reference sequence). The CDR3 spells CASSFGDRESEKLFF. The CDR3 DNA sequence: TGTGCCAGCAGCTTCGGGGACAGGGAGAGCGAAAAACTGTTTTTT. Variable domain in full (rest from reference TRBV7-9 and TRBJ1-4): DTGVSQNPRHKITKRGQNVTFRCDPISEHNRLYWYRQTLGQGPEFLTYFQNEAQLEKSRLLSDRFSAERPKGSFSTLEIQRTEQGDSAMYLCASSFGDRESEKLFFGSGTQLSVL.

This clone has just one count. This chain links TRBV28 with TRBJ2-4; D remains ambiguous. The CDR3 extends over 14 amino acids. V was pared by 4 bases and J by 4 bases, with 11 bases between. Germline V gene data show CDR1 as MDHEN and CDR2 as SYDVKM. The CDR3 region has the DNA TGTGCCAGCAGTTCCCCCGACAAGAAAAACATTCAGTACTTC. Protein product: CASSSPDKKNIQYF.

The chain is built from TRBV5-1 and TRBJ2-5; D gene ambiguous. The J call may be wrong; the DNA end is better matched by TRBJ2-7. Germline values: CDR1 SGHRS, CDR2 YFSETQ. The CDR3 is 13 amino acids. CDR3 sequence: CASSQPSSYEQYF. In DNA, the CDR3 is TGCGCCAGCAGCCAACCCTCATCCTACGAGCAGTACTTC.

This clone has a handful of counts. The chain is built from TRBV5-4 and TRBJ1-1, with D maybe TRBD1 (6 bases). The CDR3 extends over 13 amino acids. Trimming left V 3 bases short and J 4 bases short, with 10 bases between. Per germline, CDR1 SGHNT and CDR2 YYREEE (reference sequence). CDR3 DNA sequence: TGTGCCAGCAGCTCACAGGGTGGCACTGAAGCTTTCTTT. Residues: CASSSQGGTEAFF.

In this sample, this clone turned up once. J is TRBJ1-5 and V is TRBV28, with a weak D call TRBD1 (6 bases). V was pared by 3 bases and J by 2 bases, with 20 bases between. The CDR3 is 18 residues long. Germline CDR1 reads MDHEN; CDR2 reads SYDVKM. The CDR3 is CASSFSRGALLGNQPQHF. Here the CDR3 DNA reads TGTGCCAGCAGTTTTAGCAGGGGCGCCTTGCTAGGCAATCAGCCCCAGCATTTT.

This clone showed up just a few times. The rearrangement links TRBV11-1 to TRBJ1-6; a weak D match, TRBD1 (5 bases). Trimming pared 5 bases from V and 7 bases from J, leaving 9 bases between. The CDR3 loop spans 13 amino acids. CDR1 is SGHAT and CDR2 is FQDESV in the germline V gene (reference sequence). DNA of the CDR3: TGTGCCAGCAGCCCCCGACAGAATTCACCCCTCCACTTT. Amino acids: CASSPRQNSPLHF.

The chain combines TRBV6-1 with TRBJ1-6; a possible D gene is TRBD1 (5 bases). Germline loops: CDR1 MNHNS, CDR2 SASEGT. This CDR3 has 13 amino acids. Trimming took 7 bases from V and 8 from J, leaving 12 bases between them. CDR3: CASKVGVYSPLHF. The CDR3 nucleotides are TGTGCCAGCAAGGTAGGGGTTTATTCACCCCTCCACTTT.

The rearrangement links TRBV30 to TRBJ1-1; no clear D. This CDR3 is 13 amino acids long. The germline V gene has CDR1 GTSNPN and CDR2 SVGIG (reference sequence). V shed 2 bases and J shed 2 bases, with 9 bases lying between them. The CDR3 DNA reads TGTGCCTGGAGTCCGCAGATAAACACTGAAGCTTTCTTT. It yields the protein CAWSPQINTEAFF.

This clone appeared once. The V gene is TRBV11-2, the J gene TRBJ2-5; TRBD2 aligns across 8 bases. Germline V gives CDR1 SGHAT, CDR2 FQNNGV. Trimming cost V 5 bases and J 5 bases; bases outside gene matches: 10. The CDR3 covers 15 residues. The CDR3 reads CASSRGGQGMETQYF. The CDR3 nucleotides are TGTGCCAGCAGCCGGGGGGGGCAGGGGATGGAGACCCAGTACTTC.

The rearrangement uses TRBV9 and TRBJ2-5; TRBD2 matches at 8 bases. V dropped 3 bases and J dropped 4; count of bases not matched to a gene: 14. CDR1 is SGDLS, CDR2 YYNGEE, per germline. The CDR3 spans 17 residues. The CDR3 nucleotides read TGTGCCAGCAGCGCCGGGCCGAGCGGCGGGGGGAGAGAGACCCAGTACTTC. It yields the protein CASSAGPSGGGRETQYF. Together with reference TRBV9 and TRBJ2-5, the CDR3 gives the full variable domain: DSGVTQTPKHLITATGQRVTLRCSPRSGDLSVYWYQQSLDQGLQFLIQYYNGEERAKGNILERFSAQQFPDLHSELNLSSLELGDSALYFCASSAGPSGGGRETQYFGPGTRLLVL.

The V and J genes are TRBV5-6 and TRBJ2-5, with TRBD2 matching over 8 bases. The end of the DNA is better explained by TRBJ2-7, so the J call may be wrong. Germline assignment: CDR1 SGHDT and CDR2 YYEEEE. This CDR3 region has 17 residues. The CDR3: CASSLYVRGERTYEQYF. The CDR3 bases are TGTGCCAGCAGCTTGTACGTGCGGGGGGAGAGGACCTACGAGCAGTACTTC.

The J gene is TRBJ1-6, the V gene TRBV4-1; D might be TRBD1 (6 bases). Trimming removed 6 bases from V and 10 bases from J, with 19 bases in between. The CDR3 is 15 residues long. Germline V gene lookup returns CDR1 MGHRA and CDR2 YSYEKL. CDR3 sequence reads: CASRRQGQGDSPLHF. The CDR3 bases are TGCGCCAGCAGAAGGCAGGGGCAGGGAGACTCACCCCTCCACTTT.

This chain links TRBV6-6 with TRBJ1-5; D remains unclear. This CDR3 comprises 15 residues. Between the trimmed V and J ends, which lost 0 bases and 0 bases, there was a span of 6 bases. Germline V CDR1 and CDR2: MNHNY, SVGAGI (reference sequence). CDR3 sequence (DNA): TGTGCCAGCAGTTACTCAGGCGGTAGCAATCAGCCCCAGCATTTT. This sequence encodes CASSYSGGSNQPQHF.

This clone was seen a few times. The chain employs TRBV7-9 and TRBJ1-2, with unresolved D. Germline CDR1 is SEHNR and CDR2 is FQNEAQ (reference sequence). The CDR3 runs to 12 residues. V was pared by 5 bases and J by 4 bases, with 8 bases between. The chain's CDR3 is CASSQTGYGYTF. DNA of the CDR3: TGTGCCAGCAGCCAGACTGGCTATGGCTACACCTTC.

The rearrangement links TRBV30 to TRBJ1-1; D gene ambiguous. Trimming took off 4 bases at V and 0 bases at J, with 3 bases between the two ends. The germline CDR1 and CDR2 sequences are GTSNPN and SVGIG (reference sequence). CDR3 length: 11 amino acids. The CDR3 loop is CAWTLNTEAFF. The DNA of the CDR3 is TGTGCCTGGACCTTGAACACTGAAGCTTTCTTT.

The chain links TRBV6-5 to TRBJ1-4; no clear D gene. CDR1 MNHEY and CDR2 SVGAGI come from the germline V gene. V was pared by 3 bases and J by 5 bases, with 7 bases between. There are 13 residues in the CDR3. The CDR3 region has the DNA TGTGCCAGCAGTTATGGGCACAATGAAAAACTGTTTTTT. Translation: CASSYGHNEKLFF.

This rearrangement joins TRBV10-3 to TRBJ1-5, with TRBD1 identical over 7 bases. Germline V CDR1 and CDR2: ENHRY, SYGVKD. CDR3 size: 13 residues. With 6 bases clipped from V and 5 bases from J, the junction kept 4 bases outside the gene matches. CDR3 sequence reads: CAISVGTDQPQHF. For the CDR3, the DNA is TGTGCCATCAGCGTCGGGACAGATCAGCCCCAGCATTTT.

This clone was observed a single time. The chain has TRBV9 and TRBJ1-2; the D is unclear. The CDR3 spans 14 residues. Trimming removed 0 bases at V and 4 bases at J, with 10 bases between. Germline CDR1 is SGDLS and CDR2 is YYNGEE. The CDR3 nucleotides read TGTGCCAGCAGCGTAGACAGAACTTTCTATGGCTACACCTTC. Residues: CASSVDRTFYGYTF.

As concerns this clone: Compared with germline, one end of the junction differs, possibly owing to a read error. Here the CDR3 reads CASSMGGDTYEQYF. CDR3 coding DNA: TGTGCCAGCAGTATGGGAGGGGACACCTACGAGCAGTACTTC. The J gene is TRBJ2-5, the V gene TRBV19; tentative D call: TRBD2 (7 bases). The J call may be in error: the DNA end matches TRBJ2-7 better. CDR3 length equals 14 residues. CDR1 is LNHDA and CDR2 is SQIVND in the germline V gene (reference sequence).

The V call is TRBV9, the J call TRBJ1-6, with 7 bases lining up with TRBD1. Trimming at V came to 6 bases and at J to 13 bases, leaving 7 bases not matched to a gene. The CDR3 extends over 12 amino acids. CDR1 is SGDLS, CDR2 YYNGEE, per germline. This CDR3 reads CASTTPGQPLHF. The CDR3 coding sequence is TGTGCCAGCACGACTCCGGGACAGCCCCTCCACTTT.

Only a few counts were recorded for this clone. The chain combines TRBV27 with TRBJ2-5; maybe TRBD1 (6 bases). Germline CDR1 reads MNHEY; CDR2 reads SMNVEV (reference sequence). CDR3 length: 15 amino acids. Trimming stripped 4 bases from V and 1 base from J, with 13 bases between. The chain's CDR3 is CASSSLPTGQETQYF. CDR3 DNA sequence: TGTGCCAGCAGTTCCCTGCCGACAGGCCAAGAGACCCAGTACTTC.

This chain uses TRBV4-2 with TRBJ2-5; 7 nucleotides align to TRBD1. The CDR3 extends over 16 amino acids. The J segment lost 5 bases and the V segment lost 0 bases, leaving 9 bases of the junction unmatched. Per the germline V gene, CDR1 is LGHNA and CDR2 is YNFKEQ. The CDR3 DNA reads as TGTGCCAGCAGCCAAGATTTGAACAGGGGACACGAGACCCAGTACTTC. Its protein is CASSQDLNRGHETQYF.

The V and J genes are TRBV14 and TRBJ1-2; unclear D gene. Germline values: CDR1 SGHDN, CDR2 FVKESK. V was trimmed by 4 bases and J by 4 bases, leaving 13 bases between them. The CDR3 length is 14 residues. The CDR3 is CASSPVGLSYGYTF. DNA of the CDR3: TGTGCCAGCAGCCCAGTAGGACTGAGCTATGGCTACACCTTC. Full variable domain (rest looked up from reference TRBV14 and TRBJ1-2): EAGVTQFPSHSVIEKGQTVTLRCDPISGHDNLYWYRRVMGKEIKFLLHFVKESKQDESGMPNNRFLAERTGGTYSTLKVQPAELEDSGVYFCASSPVGLSYGYTFGSGTRLTVV.

The rearrangement uses TRBV27 and TRBJ1-5; D might be TRBD1 (6 bases). Germline V CDR1 and CDR2: MNHEY, SMNVEV (reference sequence). This CDR3 has 15 residues. V shed 3 bases and J shed 5 bases, with 14 bases lying between them. DNA of the CDR3: TGTGCCAGCAGTTTGACGCAGGGGTATCATCAGCCCCAGCATTTT. It encodes CASSLTQGYHQPQHF.